The 14 T cell receptor beta chains below were found in one sample sequenced in a study of PD-L1 blockade in urothelial cancer. Documented time point: pretreatment peripheral blood. The method was immunoSEQ multiplex PCR; TCRdb's version includes in-frame clones alone and lacks a portion of them. The data hold approximately 79,000 clones, with around four fifths observed a single time. The sequencing here drew on PBMCs, taken around atezolizumab (anti-PD-L1) treatment. These receptors were collected from a man in his forties with urothelial cancer.

V usage is TRBV28 and J usage is TRBJ2-1; 8 bases align to TRBD2. The length of the CDR3 is 14 residues. After removal of 6 bases from V and 5 bases from J, the junction contained 6 bases not matched to a gene. Per the germline V gene, CDR1 is MDHEN and CDR2 is SYDVKM. CDR3 loop: CASRRTSSDNEQFF. The CDR3 coding sequence is TGTGCCAGCAGGAGGACTAGCTCTGACAATGAGCAGTTCTTC.

Only one count was recorded for this clone. This rearrangement joins TRBV13 to TRBJ2-5; the match to TRBD2 covers 7 bases. Germline CDR1 reads PRHDT; CDR2 reads FYEKMQ (reference sequence). Germline trimming cut 4 bases from V and 1 base from J; bases unmatched to any gene: 6. This CDR3 comprises 15 residues. CDR3 region: CASSSQPGGQETQYF. The CDR3 DNA follows: TGTGCCAGCAGCTCCCAACCGGGAGGCCAAGAGACCCAGTACTTC.

On this clone itself: A read error may account for a junction end that differs from germline. CDR3 sequence (DNA): TGTGCTAGCAGCTTAGCGCGGGACAGCCACTACGAGCAGTACTTC. Translated: CASSLARDSHYEQYF. The chain carries TRBV7-7 and TRBJ2-7; D might be TRBD1 (7 bases). CDR3 length: 15 amino acids. Germline V gene data show CDR1 as SSHAT and CDR2 as FNYEAQ (reference sequence).

This clone was recorded a few times. The gene calls are TRBV19 and TRBJ1-2; D is uncertain. CDR1 is LNHDA, CDR2 SQIVND, per germline (reference sequence). This CDR3 region has 16 residues. The V gene lost 4 bases and the J gene lost 7 bases, with 22 bases spanning the gap. CDR3 nucleotide sequence: TGTGCCAGTAGTAGGGGAGGATCCCCAAGGCTCTCTGGCTACACCTTC. Translation: CASSRGGSPRLSGYTF.

The chain joins TRBV5-1 to TRBJ2-2; D is ambiguous. The CDR3 is 15 amino acids. Deletions cut 5 bases from V and 1 base from J, with 12 bases between. Germline V CDR1 and CDR2: SGHRS, YFSETQ. The CDR3 bases are TGCGCCAGCAGAGTTAGACTCCAGAACACCGGGGAGCTGTTTTTT. Translation: CASRVRLQNTGELFF.

This rearrangement joins TRBV7-2 to TRBJ1-2; 8 bases match TRBD1. V was pared by 5 bases and J by 4 bases, with 3 bases of the junction left unmatched. Germline CDR1 reads SGHTA; CDR2 reads FQGNSA. The CDR3 sequence is 13 residues long. The CDR3 protein is CASSGRGRYGYTF. Here the CDR3 DNA reads TGTGCCAGCAGCGGCAGGGGGCGCTATGGCTACACCTTC.

The chain recombines TRBV15 with TRBJ2-5, with no clear D. Per germline, CDR1 LNHNV and CDR2 YYDKDF (reference sequence). This CDR3 has 16 amino acids. Trimming shortened V by 0 bases and J by 3 bases, and 14 bases separated the two germline ends. The CDR3: CATSRESALFKETQYF. The DNA for the CDR3 is TGTGCCACCAGCAGAGAGAGCGCGCTATTTAAAGAGACCCAGTACTTC. Together with reference TRBV15 and TRBJ2-5, the CDR3 gives the full variable domain: DAMVIQNPRYQVTQFGKPVTLSCSQTLNHNVMYWYQQKSSQAPKLLFHYYDKDFNNEADTPDNFQSRRPNTSFCFLDIRSPGLGDTAMYLCATSRESALFKETQYFGPGTRLLVL.

The rearrangement joins TRBV5-1 to TRBJ2-3; D possibly corresponds to TRBD2 (7 bases). Trimming left V 4 bases short and J 0 bases short, with 15 bases between. Per the germline V gene, CDR1 is SGHRS and CDR2 is YFSETQ. The CDR3 covers 16 residues. CDR3 sequence (DNA): TGCGCCAGCAGCGGGGGCCTAGCGGAAAGCACAGATACGCAGTATTTT. This gives the protein CASSGGLAESTDTQYF.

On this clone: At one end the junction does not follow the germline gene, possibly because of a read error. The CDR3 nucleotides read TGTGCCAGCACCTTGGGTAGCTCCTACAATGAGCAGTTCTTC. This codes for CASTLGSSYNEQFF. The chain recombines TRBV5-6 with TRBJ2-1; D is ambiguous. The CDR3 runs to 14 residues. The germline gives CDR1 SGHDT, CDR2 YYEEEE.

The V gene is TRBV29-1, the J gene TRBJ1-2; 7 bases agree with TRBD1. The CDR3 runs to 12 residues. From germline, CDR1 is SQVTM and CDR2 ANQGSEA. V dropped 6 bases and J dropped 4; count of bases not matched to a gene: 5. The CDR3 nucleotides are TGCAGCGTGGGGGACAGCCCCTATGGCTACACCTTC. Protein product: CSVGDSPYGYTF.

The chain combines TRBV5-4 with TRBJ2-5; TRBD1 aligns across 7 bases. The CDR3 spans 14 residues. V was pared by 4 bases and J by 3 bases, with 6 bases of the junction left unmatched. Germline V gene lookup returns CDR1 SGHNT and CDR2 YYREEE (reference sequence). DNA of the CDR3: TGTGCCAGCAGCCTGGGACAGCAGGAAGAGACCCAGTACTTC. This encodes CASSLGQQEETQYF. The complete variable domain, with remaining parts taken from reference TRBV5-4 and TRBJ2-5, reads ETGVTQSPTHLIKTRGQQVTLRCSSQSGHNTVSWYQQALGQGPQFIFQYYREEENGRGNFPPRFSGLQFPNYSSELNVNALELDDSALYLCASSLGQQEETQYFGPGTRLLVL.

The gene calls are TRBV7-9 and TRBJ1-1; 7 nucleotides agree with TRBD1. Germline trimming cut 5 bases from V and 4 bases from J; bases unmatched to any gene: 7. The CDR3 is 14 amino acids. Germline V CDR1 and CDR2: SEHNR, FQNEAQ (reference sequence). CDR3 sequence reads: CASSISGGGTEAFF. The CDR3 DNA reads TGTGCCAGCAGCATTTCAGGGGGAGGCACTGAAGCTTTCTTT.

The rearrangement joins TRBV5-1 to TRBJ2-6, with unresolved D. From germline, CDR1 is SGHRS and CDR2 YFSETQ. The CDR3 has 18 amino acids. The ends were cut back, 0 bases at V and 0 bases at J, with 13 bases in the middle. This chain's CDR3 is CASSLVGRPSSGANVLTF. CDR3 sequence (DNA): TGCGCCAGCAGCTTGGTAGGCAGGCCAAGCTCTGGGGCCAACGTCCTGACTTTC.

The V gene is TRBV7-9, the J gene TRBJ2-3; unclear D gene. Germline CDR1 SEHNR, CDR2 FQNEAQ (reference sequence). Trimming removed 7 bases at V and 6 bases at J, with 17 bases between. CDR3 length: 14 amino acids. CDR3 residues: CASNSRLAVDTQYF. The CDR3 nucleotides are TGTGCCAGCAACTCCCGACTTGCGGTGGATACGCAGTATTTT.